This T cell receptor beta chain was sequenced in a study of blood T cell repertoires in COVID-19. Sequencing was performed with immunoSEQ multiplex PCR; in TCRdb, only in-frame clones are kept and a portion is missing. The sample holds fewer than 50,000 clones; about 88% are singletons and the top ten take over 7.5%. V was clipped by 1 base and J by 1 base, with 7 bases between them. The CDR3 sequence is 14 residues long. Germline V CDR1 and CDR2: MNHEY, SVGAGI. Sequences were obtained from peripheral blood. The chain uses TRBV6-5 and TRBJ1-2; D not certain. The receptor's source is a man in his fifties with active COVID-19. CDR3 amino acids: CASSYLEGNYGYTF. CDR3 nucleotide sequence: TGTGCCAGCAGTTACTTGGAGGGTAACTATGGCTACACCTTC.